The 29 T cell receptor beta chains below all came from one sample that was sequenced in a study of identical twins. Via MiXCR, TCRdb re-called the 5' RACE reads, giving one row per CDR3 protein. The sample has 350,000 or so distinct CDR3 sequences, 9% to 15% seen once. This sample was also put to use in a study of yellow fever vaccine responses in identical twins.

Sequences were obtained from CD8+ T cells sorted from blood. These receptor sequences come from a young woman in good health.

The chain uses TRBV20-1 and TRBJ2-1; D is uncertain. The V gene lost 0 bases and the J gene lost 8 bases, with 14 bases spanning the gap. This CDR3 has 14 amino acids. Germline CDR1 is DFQATT and CDR2 is SNEGSKA (reference sequence). CDR3 sequence (DNA): TGCAGTGCTAGAGATCTCGGCAGTCTCCATGAGCAGTTCTTC. It codes for CSARDLGSLHEQFF.

This clonotype appeared a few times. The chain joins TRBV21-1 to TRBJ2-1; the D call in the table, TRBD2, was not verified against the DNA. TRBV21-1 is a pseudogene locus. CDR3 length equals 16 residues. Here the CDR3 DNA reads TGTGCCAGCAGCAAGGTAGCGGGAGTAAAGGGATGTGAGCAGTTCTTC. It is translated as CASSKVAGVKGCEQFF.

This clonotype was seen a few times. The chain has TRBV7-6 and TRBJ2-1; the D gene is possibly TRBD1 (5 bases). CDR1 is SGHVS, CDR2 FNYEAQ, per germline. The CDR3 is 23 residues long. Trimming left V 5 bases short and J 3 bases short, with 38 bases between. The CDR3 region is CASSLTPALWQGTKPLFYNEQFF. The CDR3 coding sequence is TGTGCCAGCAGCCTTACACCGGCCCTATGGCAGGGAACTAAGCCCCTCTTCTACAATGAGCAGTTCTTC. The variable domain in full, completed from reference TRBV7-6 and TRBJ2-1, reads GAGVSQSPRYKVTKRGQDVALRCDPISGHVSLYWYRQALGQGPEFLTYFNYEAQQDKSGLPNDRFSAERPEGSISTLTIQRTEQRDSAMYRCASSLTPALWQGTKPLFYNEQFFGPGTRLTVL.

Only a few counts were recorded for this clonotype. CDR3: CASRELVSGVETQYF. DNA for the CDR3: TGTGCCAGCAGGGAACTAGTCTCCGGCGTGGAGACCCAGTACTTC. This chain connects TRBV27 to TRBJ2-5, with a tentative D call TRBD2 (5 bases). The length of the CDR3 is 15 residues. Germline V gene sequence: CDR1 MNHEY, CDR2 SMNVEV (reference sequence). Deletions cut 6 bases from V and 5 bases from J, with 19 bases between.

A few counts support this clonotype. The chain uses TRBV29-1 and TRBJ1-1; no definite D call. Germline V lookup: CDR1 SQVTM, CDR2 ANQGSEA. The ends were cut back, 6 bases at V and 4 bases at J, with 3 bases in the middle. The CDR3 spans 9 residues. The CDR3 protein is CSVTTEAFF. CDR3 DNA sequence: TGCAGCGTAACCACTGAAGCTTTCTTT.

This clonotype was picked up a small number of times. The chain employs TRBV12-3 or TRBV12-4 and TRBJ1-1; D perhaps matches TRBD1 (5 bases). The V and J ends lost 5 bases and 3 bases respectively, with 10 bases between them. The CDR3 sequence is 13 residues long. The CDR3 spells CASSKPGHTEAFF. The DNA for the CDR3 is TGTGCCAGCAGTAAGCCGGGACACACTGAAGCTTTCTTT.

This clonotype was seen more than once but under ten times. The V call is TRBV12-3 or TRBV12-4, the J call TRBJ2-1, with D perhaps assigned TRBD1 or TRBD2 (5 bases each). V dropped 11 bases and J dropped 2 bases, with 22 bases sitting between them. The CDR3 contains 16 residues. CDR3 region: CAVPRDRNAPYNEQFF. The DNA for the CDR3 is TGTGCCGTCCCCCGGGACCGAAATGCTCCCTACAATGAGCAGTTCTTC.

This chain links TRBV7-6 with TRBJ2-3; possibly TRBD2 for D (5 bases). The CDR3 spans 17 residues. The germline V gene has CDR1 SGHVS and CDR2 FNYEAQ. V lost 6 bases, J lost 4 bases, and 23 bases lay in between. As DNA, the CDR3 is TGTGCCAGCAGTCCCACCCCGGGGAGATTGGGTGCAGATACGCAGTATTTT. Amino acids: CASSPTPGRLGADTQYF.

This clonotype was seen a few times. The V gene is TRBV7-9, the J gene TRBJ2-7; unclear D gene. This CDR3 spans 13 amino acids. The germline gives CDR1 SEHNR, CDR2 FQNEAQ (reference sequence). The V gene lost 5 bases and the J gene lost 4 bases, with 12 bases spanning the gap. CDR3 nucleotide sequence: TGTGCCAGCAGCCTCCCCCCTGGATACGAGCAGTACTTC. Translating it yields CASSLPPGYEQYF.

This chain uses TRBV5-1 with TRBJ2-1, with 7 bases identical to TRBD1. This CDR3 has 16 amino acids. Germline V gene sequence: CDR1 SGHRS, CDR2 YFSETQ. Trimming took 4 bases from V and 4 from J; bases not matched to a gene: 11. The CDR3 loop reads CASSTTGERLYNEQFF. Written as DNA, the CDR3 is TGCGCCAGCAGCACTACAGGGGAGCGTCTTTACAATGAGCAGTTCTTC. Drawing the rest from reference TRBV5-1 and TRBJ2-1, the complete variable domain is KAGVTQTPRYLIKTRGQQVTLSCSPISGHRSVSWYQQTPGQGLQFLFEYFSETQRNKGNFPGRFSGRQFSNSRSEMNVSTLELGDSALYLCASSTTGERLYNEQFFGPGTRLTVL.

V usage is TRBV2 and J usage is TRBJ1-2; D is unclear. V dropped 1 base and J dropped 6 bases, with 24 bases sitting between them. CDR1 is SNHLY and CDR2 is FYNNEI in the germline V gene. CDR3 length equals 18 residues. In nucleotides, the CDR3 is TGTGCCAGCAGTGAAGGGGTTGTTGGCGGGTATCGCGTGCATGGCTACACCTTC. It is translated as CASSEGVVGGYRVHGYTF.

This clonotype was counted many times. The chain recombines TRBV20-1 with TRBJ1-2, with 9 bases that match TRBD1. V trimming: 3 bases; J trimming: 4 bases; junction bases outside the gene matches: 9. Germline assignment: CDR1 DFQATT and CDR2 SNEGSKA (reference sequence). The CDR3 is 15 residues long. CDR3 in amino acids: CSASNSGTGIYGYTF. The DNA for the CDR3 is TGCAGTGCTAGCAACTCCGGGACAGGGATCTATGGCTACACCTTC.

V usage is TRBV11-1 and J usage is TRBJ2-1; 13 nucleotides agree with TRBD2. Trimming took 2 bases from V and 0 from J; bases not matched to a gene: 10. The CDR3 is 20 amino acids. Per germline, CDR1 SGHAT and CDR2 FQDESV (reference sequence). CDR3 loop: CASSLKGLAGLLSSYNEQFF. CDR3 DNA sequence: TGTGCCAGCAGCTTAAAGGGACTAGCGGGGCTCCTCAGCTCCTACAATGAGCAGTTCTTC. The whole variable domain, filled in from reference TRBV11-1 and TRBJ2-1, reads EAEVAQSPRYKITEKSQAVAFWCDPISGHATLYWYRQILGQGPELLVQFQDESVVDDSQLPKDRFSAERLKGVDSTLKIQPAELGDSAMYLCASSLKGLAGLLSSYNEQFFGPGTRLTVL.

This clonotype was recorded only once. The genes are TRBV28 and TRBJ1-1, with TRBD1 as a possible D gene (5 bases). CDR3 length: 17 amino acids. The germline CDR1 and CDR2 sequences are MDHEN and SYDVKM. V lost 2 bases and J lost 0, with 16 bases in between. Here the CDR3 reads CASSLRQRGPLNTEAFF. For the CDR3, the DNA is TGTGCCAGCAGTTTACGGCAGCGGGGACCCTTGAACACTGAAGCTTTCTTT. The variable domain in full, with the rest retrieved from reference TRBV28 and TRBJ1-1, is DVKVTQSSRYLVKRTGEKVFLECVQDMDHENMFWYRQDPGLGLRLIYFSYDVKMKEKGDIPEGYSVSREKKERFSLILESASTNQTSMYLCASSLRQRGPLNTEAFFGQGTRLTVV.

J is TRBJ1-2 and V is TRBV2, with D perhaps matching TRBD1 (6 bases). Germline CDR1 and CDR2: SNHLY and FYNNEI. Trimming stripped 3 bases from V and 4 bases from J, with 12 bases between. The CDR3 has 14 residues. This chain's CDR3 is CASSDRGGGYGYTF. The CDR3 DNA is TGTGCCAGCAGTGACAGGGGAGGTGGCTATGGCTACACCTTC. The whole variable domain, filled in from reference TRBV2 and TRBJ1-2, reads EPEVTQTPSHQVTQMGQEVILRCVPISNHLYFYWYRQILGQKVEFLVSFYNNEISEKSEIFDDQFSVERPDGSNFTLKIRSTKLEDSAMYFCASSDRGGGYGYTFGSGTRLTVV.

There are many counts of this clonotype. This CDR3 is CSVDQGARTGELFF. The DNA for the CDR3 is TGCAGCGTTGATCAGGGGGCAAGAACCGGGGAGCTGTTTTTT. V and J are TRBV29-1 and TRBJ2-2; TRBD1 aligns across 8 bases. Germline assignment: CDR1 SQVTM and CDR2 ANQGSEA. This CDR3 has 14 residues. V was clipped by 3 bases and J by 5 bases; unmatched bases: 5.

This clonotype has ten or more counts. The chain combines TRBV5-6 with TRBJ2-7; 9 bases are a match to TRBD1. After removal of 4 bases from V and 5 bases from J, the junction contained 13 bases not matched to a gene. Germline CDR1 reads SGHDT; CDR2 reads YYEEEE. CDR3 length equals 16 residues. The CDR3 DNA follows: TGTGCCAGCAGCGACGGGACAGGGTTTATCCCGAACGAGCAGTACGTC. The encoded protein is CASSDGTGFIPNEQYV.

This chain uses TRBV7-9 with TRBJ1-6; weak D call: TRBD1 (6 bases). Germline V CDR1 and CDR2: SEHNR, FQNEAQ (reference sequence). V lost 3 bases and J 6 bases, leaving 12 bases between the germline ends. The CDR3 contains 15 residues. In DNA, the CDR3 is TGTGCCAGCAGCTTTTACGGGGGGCTTAATTCACCCCTCCACTTT. Translated: CASSFYGGLNSPLHF.

This chain uses TRBV7-9 with TRBJ2-7, with D possibly being TRBD2 (5 bases). This CDR3 region has 15 residues. The V gene lost 7 bases and the J gene lost 2 bases, with 18 bases spanning the gap. From germline, CDR1 is SEHNR and CDR2 FQNEAQ (reference sequence). CDR3 coding DNA: TGTGCCAGCACCTCTGCGGAGGTGACGACCTACGAGCAGTACTTC. It yields the protein CASTSAEVTTYEQYF.

This chain links TRBV10-1 with TRBJ2-1; TRBD1 matches 12 bases. Trimming cost V 4 bases and J 8 bases; bases outside gene matches: 3. CDR1 is WNHNN, CDR2 SYGVQD, per germline (reference sequence). The CDR3 consists of 14 residues. CDR3 amino acids: CASSGGTGGHEQFF. CDR3 sequence (DNA): TGCGCCAGCAGTGGGGGGACAGGGGGCCATGAGCAGTTCTTC.

V and J are TRBV11-2 and TRBJ2-1, with 7 nucleotides matching TRBD2. J gave up 6 bases and V 0 bases, and 8 bases lay outside the gene matches. Germline V lookup: CDR1 SGHAT, CDR2 FQNNGV. The CDR3 consists of 16 residues. The CDR3 here is CASSLDRASGGNEQFF. Here the CDR3 DNA reads TGTGCCAGCAGCTTAGATCGCGCTAGCGGAGGCAATGAGCAGTTCTTC.

The chain links TRBV5-5 to TRBJ2-4; D is uncertain. CDR1 and CDR2 (germline): SGHKS, YYEKEE (reference sequence). The CDR3 runs to 14 residues. Deletions cut 0 bases from V and 7 bases from J, with 11 bases between. Here the CDR3 reads CASSLVETTNIQYF. For the CDR3, the DNA is TGTGCCAGCAGCTTGGTGGAGACAACCAACATTCAGTACTTC.

The rearrangement links TRBV3-1 to TRBJ2-1; weak D call: TRBD2 (6 bases). The length of the CDR3 is 17 residues. CDR1 LGHDT and CDR2 YNNKEL come from the germline V gene (reference sequence). With 0 bases removed from V and 6 bases from J, the gap between germline ends came to 18 bases. CDR3 amino acids: CASSQELADYWGNEQFF. CDR3 sequence (DNA): TGTGCCAGCAGCCAAGAACTAGCTGACTATTGGGGCAATGAGCAGTTCTTC.

This chain joins TRBV27 and TRBJ2-1; perhaps TRBD2 as D (6 bases). The CDR3 extends over 15 amino acids. V lost 5 bases, J lost 5 bases, and 16 bases lay in between. The germline V gene has CDR1 MNHEY and CDR2 SMNVEV (reference sequence). The CDR3 nucleotides read TGTGCCAGCAGTCCCAACCCCCGACTAGACAATGAGCAGTTCTTC. Protein product: CASSPNPRLDNEQFF.

The gene calls are TRBV9 and TRBJ2-2; TRBD2 matches at 14 bases. There are 18 residues in the CDR3. In germline, CDR1 is SGDLS, CDR2 YYNGEE. The trim removed 3 bases at V and 3 bases at J, leaving 7 bases unmatched. The CDR3, as DNA: TGTGCCAGCAGCGAGGGGACTAGCGGGGGCGGGTACACCGGGGAGCTGTTTTTT. This translates into CASSEGTSGGGYTGELFF.

This clonotype was recorded many times. The rearrangement links TRBV12-3 or TRBV12-4 to TRBJ2-1, with 9 positions matching TRBD1. There are 16 residues in the CDR3. V lost 8 bases to trimming and J lost 8 bases; unmatched junction nucleotides: 16. CDR3 sequence reads: CASFSSRTGGLDEQFF. The CDR3 DNA reads TGTGCCAGCTTCTCCTCGAGAACAGGGGGCTTGGATGAGCAGTTCTTC.

CDR3 coding DNA: TGTGCCAGCAGCTCACCGGCTAGCGGGAGGGAGAACACCGGGGAGCTGTTTTTT. Residues: CASSSPASGRENTGELFF. This chain connects TRBV7-8 to TRBJ2-2; 12 bases match TRBD2. CDR3 size: 18 residues. V lost 4 bases to trimming and J lost 1 base; unmatched junction nucleotides: 7. Germline loops: CDR1 SGHVS, CDR2 FQNEAQ.

The chain joins TRBV10-1 to TRBJ2-7; 9 bases match TRBD1. This CDR3 region has 15 residues. With 3 bases clipped from V and 5 bases from J, the junction kept 8 bases outside the gene matches. The germline gives CDR1 WNHNN, CDR2 SYGVQD (reference sequence). The CDR3 here is CASSDPGQGKNEQYF. The CDR3 coding sequence is TGCGCCAGCAGTGACCCCGGACAGGGGAAGAACGAGCAGTACTTC.

The gene calls are TRBV4-1 and TRBJ2-5, with D unclear. CDR1 and CDR2 from the germline V gene are MGHRA and YSYEKL. Trimming removed 3 bases at V and 2 bases at J, with 13 bases between. The CDR3 consists of 15 residues. The CDR3 here is CASSHPTSAQETQYF. The DNA for the CDR3 is TGCGCCAGCAGCCACCCGACAAGCGCTCAAGAGACCCAGTACTTC.